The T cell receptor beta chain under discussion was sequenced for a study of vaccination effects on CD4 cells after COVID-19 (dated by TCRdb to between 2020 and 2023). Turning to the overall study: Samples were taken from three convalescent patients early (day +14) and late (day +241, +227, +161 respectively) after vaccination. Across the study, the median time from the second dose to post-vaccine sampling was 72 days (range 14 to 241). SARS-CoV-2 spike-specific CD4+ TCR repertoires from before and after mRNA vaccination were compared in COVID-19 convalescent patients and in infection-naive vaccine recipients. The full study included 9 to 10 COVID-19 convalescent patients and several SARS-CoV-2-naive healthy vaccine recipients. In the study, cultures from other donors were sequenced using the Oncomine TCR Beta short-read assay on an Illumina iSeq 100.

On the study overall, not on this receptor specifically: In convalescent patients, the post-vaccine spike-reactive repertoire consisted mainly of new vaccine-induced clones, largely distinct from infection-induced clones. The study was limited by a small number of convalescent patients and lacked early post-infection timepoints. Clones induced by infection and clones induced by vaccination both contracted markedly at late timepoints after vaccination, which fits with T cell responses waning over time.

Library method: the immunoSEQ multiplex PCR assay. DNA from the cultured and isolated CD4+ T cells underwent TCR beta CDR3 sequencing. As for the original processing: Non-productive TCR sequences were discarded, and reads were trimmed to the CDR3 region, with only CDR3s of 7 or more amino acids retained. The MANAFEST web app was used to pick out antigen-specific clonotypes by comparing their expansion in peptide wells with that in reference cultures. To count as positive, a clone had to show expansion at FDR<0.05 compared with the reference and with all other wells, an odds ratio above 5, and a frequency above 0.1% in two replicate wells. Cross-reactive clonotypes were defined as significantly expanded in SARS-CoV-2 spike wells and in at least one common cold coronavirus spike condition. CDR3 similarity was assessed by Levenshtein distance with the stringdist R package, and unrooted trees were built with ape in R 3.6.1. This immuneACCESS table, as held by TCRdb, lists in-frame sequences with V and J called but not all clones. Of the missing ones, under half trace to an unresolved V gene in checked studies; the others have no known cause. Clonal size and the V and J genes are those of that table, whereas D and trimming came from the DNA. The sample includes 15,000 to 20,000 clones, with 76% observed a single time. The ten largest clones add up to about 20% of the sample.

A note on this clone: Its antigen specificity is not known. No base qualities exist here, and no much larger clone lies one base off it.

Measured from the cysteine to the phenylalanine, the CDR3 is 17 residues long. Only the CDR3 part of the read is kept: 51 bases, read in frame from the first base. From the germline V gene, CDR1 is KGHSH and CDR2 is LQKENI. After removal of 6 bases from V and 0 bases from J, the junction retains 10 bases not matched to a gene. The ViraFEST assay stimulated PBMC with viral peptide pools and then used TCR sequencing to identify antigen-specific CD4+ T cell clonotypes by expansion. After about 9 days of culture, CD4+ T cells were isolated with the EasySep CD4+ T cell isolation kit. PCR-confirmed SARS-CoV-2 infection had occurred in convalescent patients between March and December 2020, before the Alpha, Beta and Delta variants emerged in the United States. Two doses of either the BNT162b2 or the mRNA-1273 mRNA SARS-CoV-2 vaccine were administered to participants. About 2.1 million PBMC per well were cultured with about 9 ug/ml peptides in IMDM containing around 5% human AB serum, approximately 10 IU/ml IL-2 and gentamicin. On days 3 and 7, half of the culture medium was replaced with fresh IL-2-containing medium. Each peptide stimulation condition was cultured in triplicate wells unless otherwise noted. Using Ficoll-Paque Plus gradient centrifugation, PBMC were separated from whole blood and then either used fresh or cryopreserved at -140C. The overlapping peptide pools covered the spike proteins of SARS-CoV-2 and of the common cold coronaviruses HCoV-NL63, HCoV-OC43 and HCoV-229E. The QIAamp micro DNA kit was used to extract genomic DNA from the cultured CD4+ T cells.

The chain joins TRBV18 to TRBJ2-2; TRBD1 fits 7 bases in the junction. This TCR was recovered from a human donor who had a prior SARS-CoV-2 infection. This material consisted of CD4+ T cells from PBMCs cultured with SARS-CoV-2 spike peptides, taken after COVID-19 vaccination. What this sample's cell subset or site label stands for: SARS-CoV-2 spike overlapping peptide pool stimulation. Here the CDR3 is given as CASSPSDRSANTGELFF. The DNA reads TGTGCCAGCTCTCCCTCGGACAGGAGCGCGAACACCGGGGAGCTGTTTTTT.